These 5 T cell receptor beta chains were all obtained from the same sample, sequenced in a study of response to subunit inactivated influenza vaccine. From the RT-PCR reads, TCRdb called clonotypes with MiXCR, one entry per CDR3 protein. The sample shows hundreds of thousands of distinct CDR3 sequences, 15% to 18% of them seen only once. The sequencing used PBMCs from blood, collected roughly 13 days after vaccination. These receptor sequences come from a man aged 50 or older who received an inactivated influenza vaccine.

CDR3 coding DNA: TGCAGCGTCGCGGACAGGGGAAGGCTAAACATTCAGTACTTC. Amino acids: CSVADRGRLNIQYF. The chain carries TRBV29-1 and TRBJ2-4; 9 bases fit TRBD1. Per the germline V gene, CDR1 is SQVTM and CDR2 is ANQGSEA. CDR3 size: 14 residues. The J segment lost 6 bases and the V segment lost 6 bases, leaving 9 bases of the junction unmatched.

The CDR3 reads CSARGQGVREKLFF. The DNA for the CDR3 is TGCAGTGCTAGGGGACAGGGGGTGCGAGAAAAACTGTTTTTT. The rearrangement joins TRBV20-1 to TRBJ1-4; the match to TRBD1 covers 11 bases. V lost 3 bases and J lost 8; bases outside the gene matches: 5. Germline V gives CDR1 DFQATT, CDR2 SNEGSKA (reference sequence). The CDR3 covers 14 residues.

This chain links TRBV10-3 with TRBJ1-1; perhaps TRBD1 as D (6 bases). CDR1 and CDR2 (germline): ENHRY, SYGVKD. The germline V and J ends were trimmed by 6 bases and 2 bases, with 13 bases remaining between them. This CDR3 comprises 14 residues. The CDR3 here is CAIRGAWGNTEAFF. CDR3 coding DNA: TGTGCCATCAGGGGGGCTTGGGGAAACACTGAAGCTTTCTTT.

This clonotype has at least ten counts. J is TRBJ2-7 and V is TRBV9; TRBD2 matches at 14 bases. Germline-derived CDR1 and CDR2 are SGDLS and YYNGEE. V shed 2 bases and J 4 bases; nucleotides not matched to a gene: 2. The CDR3 has 15 amino acids. In DNA form, the CDR3 reads TGTGCCAGCAGCGTGGGACTAGCGGGAGTATACGAGCAGTACTTC. Protein product: CASSVGLAGVYEQYF.

The table lists this clonotype with a count of one. The V gene is TRBV6-2 or TRBV6-3, the J gene TRBJ2-3; TRBD2 matches 10 bases. Germline-derived CDR1 and CDR2 are MNHEY and SVGEGT. The CDR3 runs to 13 residues. The J segment lost 12 bases and the V segment lost 2 bases, leaving 5 bases of the junction unmatched. CDR3 sequence: CASSYRTSGTQYF. CDR3 bases: TGTGCCAGCAGTTACCGGACTAGCGGAACTCAGTATTTT.